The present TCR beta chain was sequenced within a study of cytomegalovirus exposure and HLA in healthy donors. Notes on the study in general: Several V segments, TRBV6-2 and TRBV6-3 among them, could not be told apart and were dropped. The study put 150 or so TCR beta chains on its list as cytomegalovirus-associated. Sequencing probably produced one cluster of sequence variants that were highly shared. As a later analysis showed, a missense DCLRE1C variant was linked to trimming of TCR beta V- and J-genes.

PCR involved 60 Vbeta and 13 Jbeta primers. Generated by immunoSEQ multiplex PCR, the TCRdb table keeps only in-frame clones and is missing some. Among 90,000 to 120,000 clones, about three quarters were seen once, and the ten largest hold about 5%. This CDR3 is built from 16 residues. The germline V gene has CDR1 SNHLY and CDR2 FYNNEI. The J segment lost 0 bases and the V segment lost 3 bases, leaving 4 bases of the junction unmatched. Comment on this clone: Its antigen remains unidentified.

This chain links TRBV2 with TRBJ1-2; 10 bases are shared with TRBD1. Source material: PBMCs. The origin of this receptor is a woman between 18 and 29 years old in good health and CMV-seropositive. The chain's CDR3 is CASSETGGATNYGYTF. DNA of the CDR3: TGTGCCAGCAGTGAGACAGGGGGCGCGACTAACTATGGCTACACCTTC.